This T cell receptor beta chain was found in a study of T cells in women clearing cervical HPV infection. About the study: Case blood drawn at lesion detection; control blood after infection cleared.

Assay used: immunoSEQ multiplex PCR; TCRdb lists only in-frame clones, some missing. The sample data list tens of thousands of clones. The study, taken as a whole, reports: It is unknown whether associations predate infection; no effector/memory or HPV-specific sorting. Richness differences could reflect unmeasured T-cell content per sample.

Germline CDR1 is KGHSH and CDR2 is LQKENI. Trimming cost V 4 bases and J 0 bases; bases outside gene matches: 3. This CDR3 comprises 16 residues. A word on this clone: The target antigen is unknown. Read data end 3 residues before the CDR3 end; the end is taken from the germline J gene.

The V gene is TRBV18, the J gene TRBJ2-4; 10 bases fit TRBD1. The sample was blood buffy coat. This TCR came from a woman between 18 and 70 years old with a cervical HPV16 infection that either progressed to CIN3+ or cleared (not recorded which). The sequenced part of the CDR3 DNA is TGTGCCAGCTCACAACGGACAGGGGGAGCCAAAAACATT. The encoded protein is CASSQRTGGAKNI. The entire CDR3 protein reads CASSQRTGGAKNIQYF.